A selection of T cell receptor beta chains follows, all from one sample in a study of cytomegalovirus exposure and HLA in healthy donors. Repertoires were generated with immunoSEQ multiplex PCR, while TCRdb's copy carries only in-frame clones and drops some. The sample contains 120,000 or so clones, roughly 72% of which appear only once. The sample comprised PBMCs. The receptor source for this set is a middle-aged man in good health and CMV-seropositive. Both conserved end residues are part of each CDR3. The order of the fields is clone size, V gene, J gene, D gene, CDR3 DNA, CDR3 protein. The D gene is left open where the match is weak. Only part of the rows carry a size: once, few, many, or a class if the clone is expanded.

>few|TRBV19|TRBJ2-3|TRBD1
TGTGCCAGTAGTATGGGGACAGGGTTTGGTACAGATACGCAGTATTTT
CASSMGTGFGTDTQYF
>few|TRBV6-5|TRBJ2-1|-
TGTGCCAGCAGTTCGCCGGACAGGAGGGCCAATGAGCAGTTCTTC
CASSSPDRRANEQFF
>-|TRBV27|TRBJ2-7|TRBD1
TGTGCCAGCATGAGGGGGCCTAACTACGAGCAGTACTTC
CASMRGPNYEQYF
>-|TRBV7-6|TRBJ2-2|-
TGTGCCAGCAGCTTCAGGGGTGGGACCGGGGAGCTGTTTTTT
CASSFRGGTGELFF
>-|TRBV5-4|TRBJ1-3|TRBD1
TGTGCCAGCAGCTTTCTGGACAGGGGAAACACCATATATTTT
CASSFLDRGNTIYF
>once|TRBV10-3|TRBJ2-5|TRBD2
TGTGCCATCAAGCATAGCGGGAGTGCAGGAGAGACCCAGTACTTC
CAIKHSGSAGETQYF
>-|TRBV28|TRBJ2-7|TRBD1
TGTGCCAGCACCGATGGGACAGGGGGGTTTTTTGTCGAGCAGTACTTC
CASTDGTGGFFVEQYF
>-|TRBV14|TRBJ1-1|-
TGTGCCAGCAGCCAAATCGGCACTGAAGCTTTCTTT
CASSQIGTEAFF
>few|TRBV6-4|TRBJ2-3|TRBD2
TGTGCCAGCAGTGAAAGCGGGGGGGCCACAGATACGCAGTATTTT
CASSESGGATDTQYF
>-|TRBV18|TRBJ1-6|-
TGTGCCAGCTCACTTGGGGCTGGCAATTCACCCCTCCACTTT
CASSLGAGNSPLHF
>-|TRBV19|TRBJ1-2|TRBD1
TGTGCCAGTAGTACTCCCGGACAGGGATCGGGCTACACCTTC
CASSTPGQGSGYTF
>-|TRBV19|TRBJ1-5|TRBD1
TGTGCCAGTAGTAGAGGACAGGGGACGGGCAATCAGCCCCAGCATTTT
CASSRGQGTGNQPQHF
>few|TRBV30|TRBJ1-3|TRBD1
TGTGCCTGGAGCGGACGGGACAGGGAACAGACAAACACCATATATTTT
CAWSGRDREQTNTIYF
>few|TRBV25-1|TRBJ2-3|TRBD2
TGTGCCAGCAGTGAGTCGCTTAGCGGGAGAACAGATACGCAGTATTTT
CASSESLSGRTDTQYF
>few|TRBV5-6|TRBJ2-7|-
TGTGCCAGCAGCTTGACCAAGCGGAGTACGGGCTACGAGCAGTACTTC
CASSLTKRSTGYEQYF
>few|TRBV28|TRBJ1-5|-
TGTGCCAGCAGGGGAAGGGGCCCTCAGCCCCAGCATTTT
CASRGRGPQPQHF
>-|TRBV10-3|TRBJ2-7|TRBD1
TGTGCCATCAGGGGACAGGGATACGAGCAGTACTTC
CAIRGQGYEQYF
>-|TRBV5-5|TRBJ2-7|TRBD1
TGTGCCAGCAGCAACCGGGATTATCAGGGGGCTGGCGAGCAGTACTTC
CASSNRDYQGAGEQYF
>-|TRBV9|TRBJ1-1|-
TGTGCCAGCAGCCCCAATTGGGGAGCGAACACTGAAGCTTTCTTT
CASSPNWGANTEAFF
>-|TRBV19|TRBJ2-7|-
TGTGCCAGTAGTATTGTTAGAGCAGGGTACTACGAGCAGTACTTC
CASSIVRAGYYEQYF
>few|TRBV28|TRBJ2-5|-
TGTGCCAGCAGTTTATGGGCTAGCGTGGGAGAGACCCAGTACTTC
CASSLWASVGETQYF